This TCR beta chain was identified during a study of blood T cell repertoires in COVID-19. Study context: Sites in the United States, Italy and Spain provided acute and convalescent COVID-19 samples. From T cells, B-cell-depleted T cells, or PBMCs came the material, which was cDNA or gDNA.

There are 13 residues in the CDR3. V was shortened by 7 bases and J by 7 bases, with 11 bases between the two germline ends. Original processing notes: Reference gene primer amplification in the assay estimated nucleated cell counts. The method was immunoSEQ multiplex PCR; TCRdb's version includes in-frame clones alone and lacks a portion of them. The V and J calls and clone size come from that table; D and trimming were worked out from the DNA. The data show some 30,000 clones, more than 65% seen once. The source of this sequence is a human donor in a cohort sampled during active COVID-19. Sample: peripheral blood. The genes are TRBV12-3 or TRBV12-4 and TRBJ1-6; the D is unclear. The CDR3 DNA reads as TGTGCCAGCAAGGGAAGCGGCAATTCACCCCTCCACTTT. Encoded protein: CASKGSGNSPLHF.